Here is one T cell receptor (beta chain) with its context. The sample originates from a study of blood T cell repertoires in COVID-19. Original handling: Amplification with reference gene primers provided the estimates of nucleated cell counts. Only in-frame clones appear in the TCRdb table, and some are missing; sequencing was by immunoSEQ multiplex PCR. That table gives V, J and clone size, and the DNA gave D and trimming. Among fewer than 350,000 clones listed, 90% were seen once. CDR1 is SGHAT, CDR2 FQNNGV, per germline. The CDR3 is 13 amino acids. V was pared by 4 bases and J by 8 bases, with 14 bases between.

Sequenced input: peripheral blood. This receptor was taken from a young woman with COVID-19, enrolled during active disease. The chain recombines TRBV11-2 with TRBJ1-2, with D possibly being TRBD1 (5 bases). The CDR3 sequence is CASSYSGGDGYTF. DNA for the CDR3: TGTGCCAGCAGCTATAGTGGGGGGGACGGCTACACCTTC.